What follows are 18 T cell receptor beta chains derived from one specimen sequenced in a study of blood T cell repertoires in COVID-19. Here immunoSEQ multiplex PCR was the method, and the copy in TCRdb shows in-frame clones only, minus some. The sample carries roughly 240,000 clones, around four fifths recorded once. Sequencing was done on a sample of peripheral blood. The receptor source for this set is a man aged 60-69 years who had recovered from COVID-19.

The rearrangement uses TRBV9 and TRBJ2-5, with 8 bases that match TRBD2. Trimming took 0 bases from V and 5 from J; bases not matched to a gene: 6. There are 15 residues in the CDR3. Germline V gene sequence: CDR1 SGDLS, CDR2 YYNGEE. The DNA for the CDR3 is TGTGCCAGCAGCGTAGCGGGGGGGGCGTTGGAGACCCAGTACTTC. Translated: CASSVAGGALETQYF. The whole variable domain, filled in from reference TRBV9 and TRBJ2-5, reads DSGVTQTPKHLITATGQRVTLRCSPRSGDLSVYWYQQSLDQGLQFLIQYYNGEERAKGNILERFSAQQFPDLHSELNLSSLELGDSALYFCASSVAGGALETQYFGPGTRLLVL.

The chain links TRBV7-2 to TRBJ1-6; perhaps TRBD1 as D (6 bases). This CDR3 has 18 amino acids. V lost 1 base and J lost 0, with 13 bases in between. Looked up from germline, CDR1 is SGHTA and CDR2 is FQGNSA. The CDR3 sequence: CASSLGTAQGSYNSPLHF. The CDR3 nucleotides are TGTGCCAGCAGCTTAGGGACAGCCCAGGGCTCCTATAATTCACCCCTCCACTTT.

The chain carries TRBV5-1 and TRBJ2-1, with D possibly matching TRBD2 (5 bases). Trimming stripped 3 bases from V and 0 bases from J, with 25 bases between. Germline CDR1 and CDR2: SGHRS and YFSETQ. This CDR3 contains 20 residues. The CDR3 is CASSSWRSVSQTRSYNEQFF. CDR3 DNA: TGCGCCAGCAGCTCCTGGAGGAGCGTATCCCAGACTCGCTCCTACAATGAGCAGTTCTTC.

The chain is built from TRBV7-8 and TRBJ2-7; D unresolved. CDR1 and CDR2 (germline): SGHVS, FQNEAQ. CDR3 size: 14 residues. Trimming left V 4 bases short and J 3 bases short, with 13 bases between. The CDR3: CASSYAPEDYEQYF. CDR3 nucleotide sequence: TGTGCCAGCAGCTATGCACCAGAGGACTACGAGCAGTACTTC. The full variable domain, with the rest looked up from reference TRBV7-8 and TRBJ2-7, is GAGVSQSPRYKVAKRGQDVALRCDPISGHVSLFWYQQALGQGPEFLTYFQNEAQLDKSGLPSDRFFAERPEGSVSTLKIQRTQQEDSAVYLCASSYAPEDYEQYFGPGTRLTVT.

CDR3 sequence reads: CASSPGQVAETQYF. CDR3 DNA sequence: TGCGCCAGCAGCCCGGGACAGGTGGCGGAGACCCAGTACTTC. This chain uses TRBV4-1 with TRBJ2-5; 8 positions agree with TRBD1. V shed 4 bases, J shed 5 bases, and the junction held 6 bases outside the gene matches. Germline CDR1 is MGHRA and CDR2 is YSYEKL. The CDR3 is 14 residues long.

The genes are TRBV2 and TRBJ2-2, with 7 positions matching TRBD2. Germline trimming cut 7 bases from V and 2 bases from J; bases unmatched to any gene: 7. This CDR3 region has 15 residues. Germline CDR1 is SNHLY and CDR2 is FYNNEI. In DNA form, the CDR3 reads TGTGCCAGCACCCTTTCTAGCGGAAACACCGGGGAGCTGTTTTTT. Translating gives CASTLSSGNTGELFF. Variable domain in full (rest from reference TRBV2 and TRBJ2-2): EPEVTQTPSHQVTQMGQEVILRCVPISNHLYFYWYRQILGQKVEFLVSFYNNEISEKSEIFDDQFSVERPDGSNFTLKIRSTKLEDSAMYFCASTLSSGNTGELFFGEGSRLTVL.

The rearrangement joins TRBV7-9 to TRBJ2-5, with 9 bases matching TRBD2. Germline-derived CDR1 and CDR2 are SEHNR and FQNEAQ (reference sequence). This CDR3 has 16 residues. J was trimmed by 1 base and V by 3 bases; bases with no gene match: 6. The CDR3 sequence is CASSLASGIRQETQYF. CDR3 coding DNA: TGTGCCAGCAGCTTGGCTAGCGGGATACGCCAAGAGACCCAGTACTTC.

The chain has TRBV5-4 and TRBJ2-1, with 12 positions matching TRBD2. Germline lookup yields CDR1 SGHNT and CDR2 YYREEE (reference sequence). The CDR3 is 16 amino acids. V dropped 0 bases and J dropped 9; count of bases not matched to a gene: 7. The CDR3, as DNA: TGTGCCAGCAGCTTGGTGTCTAGCGGGGGGGCGGGTGAGCAGTTCTTC. Amino acids: CASSLVSSGGAGEQFF.

The rearrangement uses TRBV28 and TRBJ2-2; the match to TRBD1 covers 8 bases. Germline V gives CDR1 MDHEN, CDR2 SYDVKM. Trimming took 5 bases from V and 4 from J; bases not matched to a gene: 9. This CDR3 is built from 16 residues. The CDR3 protein is CASSGGQDTITGELFF. CDR3 coding DNA: TGTGCCAGCAGTGGGGGACAGGACACCATCACCGGGGAGCTGTTTTTT.

In this sample, this clone turned up once. This rearrangement joins TRBV6-5 to TRBJ1-6, with 9 nucleotides matching TRBD1. V trimming: 3 bases; J trimming: 7 bases; junction bases outside the gene matches: 4. The CDR3 extends over 15 amino acids. Germline V gene data show CDR1 as MNHEY and CDR2 as SVGAGI. In DNA form, the CDR3 reads TGTGCCAGCAGTTATCGGGACAGGGAAAATTCACCCCTCCACTTT. This sequence encodes CASSYRDRENSPLHF.

This clone was observed a handful of times. The chain uses TRBV9 and TRBJ2-1; TRBD2 agrees at 13 bases. V lost 2 bases, J lost 7 bases, and 6 bases stayed unmatched. Germline lookup yields CDR1 SGDLS and CDR2 YYNGEE. The CDR3 covers 16 residues. In DNA, the CDR3 is TGTGCCAGCAGCGTCGCGACTAGCGGGAGGCAGAATGAGCAGTTCTTC. Protein product: CASSVATSGRQNEQFF. Full variable domain (missing parts from reference TRBV9 and TRBJ2-1): DSGVTQTPKHLITATGQRVTLRCSPRSGDLSVYWYQQSLDQGLQFLIQYYNGEERAKGNILERFSAQQFPDLHSELNLSSLELGDSALYFCASSVATSGRQNEQFFGPGTRLTVL.

The rearrangement uses TRBV27 and TRBJ2-1; D unclear. Germline V gives CDR1 MNHEY, CDR2 SMNVEV (reference sequence). The CDR3 length is 16 residues. Trimming pared 1 base from V and 0 bases from J, leaving 10 bases between. The CDR3 reads CASSLWATSSYNEQFF. The CDR3 DNA sequence: TGTGCCAGCAGTTTATGGGCGACCAGCTCCTACAATGAGCAGTTCTTC.

This CDR3 reads CASSQGTSTAETQYF. DNA for the CDR3: TGTGCCAGCAGCCAGGGGACATCCACGGCAGAGACCCAGTACTTC. This rearrangement joins TRBV3-1 (or the pseudogene TRBV3-2) to TRBJ2-5; D possibly corresponds to TRBD1 (6 bases). CDR1 and CDR2 from the germline V gene are LGHDT and YNNKEL (reference sequence). This CDR3 region has 15 residues. V lost 3 bases to trimming and J lost 4 bases, with 15 bases between them.

The V gene is TRBV5-1, the J gene TRBJ2-4; 10 positions match TRBD2. The CDR3 is 15 residues long. J gave up 8 bases and V 1 base, and 6 bases lay outside the gene matches. Germline CDR1 SGHRS, CDR2 YFSETQ. CDR3 nucleotide sequence: TGCGCCAGCAGCTTGTCTAGCGGGAGTGCGGACATTCAGTACTTC. It codes for CASSLSSGSADIQYF.

J is TRBJ2-5 and V is TRBV4-1; D is ambiguous. V lost 4 bases and J lost 0, with 12 bases in between. Germline V gives CDR1 MGHRA, CDR2 YSYEKL. This CDR3 is built from 15 residues. The CDR3 here is CASSPPDPDQETQYF. DNA of the CDR3: TGCGCCAGCAGCCCCCCTGATCCGGACCAAGAGACCCAGTACTTC.

CDR3 amino acids: CASSEFVRLMSQPQHF. As DNA, the CDR3 is TGTGCCAGCAGTGAATTCGTCAGGCTAATGAGTCAGCCCCAGCATTTT. The chain recombines TRBV6-1 with TRBJ1-5, with D hard to call. The germline V and J ends were trimmed by 2 bases and 6 bases, with 17 bases remaining between them. Germline CDR1 and CDR2: MNHNS and SASEGT. The CDR3 covers 16 residues.

The CDR3 bases are TGTGCCAGCAGTGGACTAGCGGGATCTGTATGGGAGCAGTTCTTC. This encodes CASSGLAGSVWEQFF. The rearrangement uses TRBV2 and TRBJ2-1; 11 bases line up with TRBD2. CDR3 length equals 15 residues. The germline V gene has CDR1 SNHLY and CDR2 FYNNEI. V lost 4 bases, J lost 10 bases, and 9 bases stayed unmatched. The whole variable domain, remainder taken from reference TRBV2 and TRBJ2-1, is EPEVTQTPSHQVTQMGQEVILRCVPISNHLYFYWYRQILGQKVEFLVSFYNNEISEKSEIFDDQFSVERPDGSNFTLKIRSTKLEDSAMYFCASSGLAGSVWEQFFGPGTRLTVL.

This chain uses TRBV7-6 with TRBJ2-5, with a tentative D call TRBD2 (5 bases). CDR3 length: 14 amino acids. V gave up 1 base and J gave up 2 bases, with 8 bases separating them. The germline V gene has CDR1 SGHVS and CDR2 FNYEAQ. In DNA form, the CDR3 reads TGTGCCAGCAGCTTAGTTACGGGACAAGAGACCCAGTACTTC. Its protein product is CASSLVTGQETQYF.